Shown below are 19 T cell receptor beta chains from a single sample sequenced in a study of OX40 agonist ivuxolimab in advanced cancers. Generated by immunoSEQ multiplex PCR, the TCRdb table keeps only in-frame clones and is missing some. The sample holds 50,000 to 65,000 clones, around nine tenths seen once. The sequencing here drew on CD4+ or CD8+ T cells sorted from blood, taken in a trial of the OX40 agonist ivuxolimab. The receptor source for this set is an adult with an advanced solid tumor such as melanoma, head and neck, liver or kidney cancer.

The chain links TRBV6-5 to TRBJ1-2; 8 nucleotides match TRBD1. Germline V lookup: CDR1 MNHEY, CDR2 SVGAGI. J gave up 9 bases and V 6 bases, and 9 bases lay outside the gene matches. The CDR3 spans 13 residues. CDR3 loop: CASSSTGQGSYTF. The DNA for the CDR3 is TGTGCCAGCAGCAGTACCGGACAGGGTAGCTACACCTTC.

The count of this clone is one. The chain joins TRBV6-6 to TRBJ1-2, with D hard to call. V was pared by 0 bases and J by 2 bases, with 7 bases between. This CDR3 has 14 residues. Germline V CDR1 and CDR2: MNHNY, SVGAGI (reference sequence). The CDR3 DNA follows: TGTGCCAGCAGTTACTCGGGCGACAACTATGGCTACACCTTC. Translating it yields CASSYSGDNYGYTF.

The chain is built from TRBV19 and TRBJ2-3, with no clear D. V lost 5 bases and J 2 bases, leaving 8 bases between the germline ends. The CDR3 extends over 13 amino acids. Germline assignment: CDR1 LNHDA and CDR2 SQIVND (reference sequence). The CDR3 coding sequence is TGTGCCAGTAGTGGGCAACTCACAGATACGCAGTATTTT. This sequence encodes CASSGQLTDTQYF.

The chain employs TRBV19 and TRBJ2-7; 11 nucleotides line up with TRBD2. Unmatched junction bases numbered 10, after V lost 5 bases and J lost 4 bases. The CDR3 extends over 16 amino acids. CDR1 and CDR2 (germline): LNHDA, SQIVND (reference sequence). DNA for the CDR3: TGTGCCAGTAGTTCGCCCGGGACTAGCGGTACGTACGAGCAGTACTTC. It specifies CASSSPGTSGTYEQYF.

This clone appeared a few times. CDR3: CASSQAGQGVYGYTF. The CDR3 coding sequence is TGCGCCAGCAGCCAGGCGGGACAGGGGGTTTATGGCTACACCTTC. The V call is TRBV4-1, the J call TRBJ1-2; the match to TRBD1 covers 11 bases. This CDR3 contains 15 residues. Looked up from germline, CDR1 is MGHRA and CDR2 is YSYEKL. V shed 3 bases and J 5 bases; nucleotides not matched to a gene: 5.

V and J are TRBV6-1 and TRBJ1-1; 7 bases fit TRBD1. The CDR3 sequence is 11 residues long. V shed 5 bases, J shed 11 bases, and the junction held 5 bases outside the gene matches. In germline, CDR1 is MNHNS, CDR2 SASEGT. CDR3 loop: CASSRDRVAFF. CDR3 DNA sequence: TGTGCCAGCAGTCGTGACAGGGTGGCTTTCTTT.

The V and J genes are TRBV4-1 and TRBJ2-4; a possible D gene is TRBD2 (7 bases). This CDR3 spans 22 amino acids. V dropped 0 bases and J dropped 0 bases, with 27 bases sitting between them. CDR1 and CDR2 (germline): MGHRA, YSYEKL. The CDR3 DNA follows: TGCGCCAGCAGCCAAGATAGCGTAGGGGGGGGTTGGCGGAGGATAGCCAAAAACATTCAGTACTTC. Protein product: CASSQDSVGGGWRRIAKNIQYF.

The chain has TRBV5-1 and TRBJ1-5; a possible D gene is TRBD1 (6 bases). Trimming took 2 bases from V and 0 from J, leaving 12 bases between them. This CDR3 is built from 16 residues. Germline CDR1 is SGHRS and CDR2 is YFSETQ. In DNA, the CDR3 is TGCGCCAGCAGCTTCCGACAGGAAAATAGCAATCAGCCCCAGCATTTT. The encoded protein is CASSFRQENSNQPQHF.

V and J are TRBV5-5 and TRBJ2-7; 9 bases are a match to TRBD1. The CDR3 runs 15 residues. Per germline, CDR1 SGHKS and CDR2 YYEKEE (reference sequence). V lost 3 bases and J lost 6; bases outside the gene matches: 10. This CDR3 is CASSSWGTGWGEQYF. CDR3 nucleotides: TGTGCCAGCAGCTCGTGGGGGACAGGGTGGGGCGAGCAGTACTTC.

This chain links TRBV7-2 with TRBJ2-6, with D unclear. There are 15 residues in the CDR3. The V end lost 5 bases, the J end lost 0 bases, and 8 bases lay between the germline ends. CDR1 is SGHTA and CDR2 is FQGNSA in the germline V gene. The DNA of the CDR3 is TGTGCCAGCAGCCCGTGGGGCTCTGGGGCCAACGTCCTGACTTTC. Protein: CASSPWGSGANVLTF.

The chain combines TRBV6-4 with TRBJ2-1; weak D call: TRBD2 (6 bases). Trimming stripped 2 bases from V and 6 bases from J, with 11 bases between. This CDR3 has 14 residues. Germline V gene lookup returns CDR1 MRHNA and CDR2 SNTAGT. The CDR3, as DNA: TGTGCCAGCAGTGACCCTCTCGGGGGCAATGAGCAGTTCTTC. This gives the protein CASSDPLGGNEQFF.

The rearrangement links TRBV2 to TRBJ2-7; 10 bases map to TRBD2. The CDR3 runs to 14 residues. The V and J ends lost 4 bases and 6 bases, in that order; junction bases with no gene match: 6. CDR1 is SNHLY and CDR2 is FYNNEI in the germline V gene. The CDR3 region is CASSASGSRSEQYF. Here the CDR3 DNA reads TGTGCCAGCAGTGCTAGCGGGAGCCGTAGCGAGCAGTACTTC. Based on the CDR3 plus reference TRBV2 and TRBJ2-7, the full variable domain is EPEVTQTPSHQVTQMGQEVILRCVPISNHLYFYWYRQILGQKVEFLVSFYNNEISEKSEIFDDQFSVERPDGSNFTLKIRSTKLEDSAMYFCASSASGSRSEQYFGPGTRLTVT.

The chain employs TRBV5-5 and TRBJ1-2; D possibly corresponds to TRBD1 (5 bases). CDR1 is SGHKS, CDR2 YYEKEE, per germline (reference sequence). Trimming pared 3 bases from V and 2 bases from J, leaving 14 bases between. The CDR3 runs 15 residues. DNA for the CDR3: TGTGCCAGCAGCTCACGACAGTCTCCAAACTATGGCTACACCTTC. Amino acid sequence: CASSSRQSPNYGYTF.

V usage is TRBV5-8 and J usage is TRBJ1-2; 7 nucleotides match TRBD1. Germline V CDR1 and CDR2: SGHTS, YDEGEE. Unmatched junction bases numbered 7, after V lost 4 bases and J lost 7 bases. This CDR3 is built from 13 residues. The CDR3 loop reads CASSMNRGRGYTF. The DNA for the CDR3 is TGTGCCAGCAGCATGAACAGGGGACGTGGCTACACCTTC.

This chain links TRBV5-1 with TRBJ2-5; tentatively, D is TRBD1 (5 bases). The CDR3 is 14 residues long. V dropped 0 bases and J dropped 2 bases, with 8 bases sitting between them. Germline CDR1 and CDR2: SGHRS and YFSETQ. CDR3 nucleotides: TGCGCCAGCAGCTTGGGGACATCTCAAGAGACCCAGTACTTC. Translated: CASSLGTSQETQYF. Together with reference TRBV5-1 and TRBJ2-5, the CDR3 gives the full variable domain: KAGVTQTPRYLIKTRGQQVTLSCSPISGHRSVSWYQQTPGQGLQFLFEYFSETQRNKGNFPGRFSGRQFSNSRSEMNVSTLELGDSALYLCASSLGTSQETQYFGPGTRLLVL.

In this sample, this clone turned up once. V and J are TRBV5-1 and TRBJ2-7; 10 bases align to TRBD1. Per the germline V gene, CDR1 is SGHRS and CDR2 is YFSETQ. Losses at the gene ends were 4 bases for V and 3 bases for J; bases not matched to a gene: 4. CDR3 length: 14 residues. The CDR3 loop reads CASSATGGFYEQYF. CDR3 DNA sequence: TGCGCCAGCAGCGCGACAGGGGGCTTCTACGAGCAGTACTTC.

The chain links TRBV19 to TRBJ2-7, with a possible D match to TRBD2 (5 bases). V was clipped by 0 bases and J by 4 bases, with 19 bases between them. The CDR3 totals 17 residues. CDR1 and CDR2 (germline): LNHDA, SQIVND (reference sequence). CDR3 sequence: CASSIEGGLLGAYEQYF. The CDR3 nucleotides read TGTGCCAGTAGTATAGAAGGCGGACTTCTGGGCGCTTACGAGCAGTACTTC.

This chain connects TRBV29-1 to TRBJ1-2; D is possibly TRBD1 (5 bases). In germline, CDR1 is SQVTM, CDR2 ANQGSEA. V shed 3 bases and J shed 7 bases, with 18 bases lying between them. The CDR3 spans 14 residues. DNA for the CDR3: TGCAGCGTTGATGAAAGAGTGGGACTCTCTGGCTACACCTTC. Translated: CSVDERVGLSGYTF.

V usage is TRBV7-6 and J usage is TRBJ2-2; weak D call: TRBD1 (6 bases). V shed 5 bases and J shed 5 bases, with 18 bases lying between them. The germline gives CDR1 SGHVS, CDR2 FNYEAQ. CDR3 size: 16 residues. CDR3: CASSPMTGVGTGELFF. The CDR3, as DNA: TGTGCCAGCAGCCCCATGACAGGTGTAGGGACCGGGGAGCTGTTTTTT. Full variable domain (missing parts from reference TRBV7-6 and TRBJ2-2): GAGVSQSPRYKVTKRGQDVALRCDPISGHVSLYWYRQALGQGPEFLTYFNYEAQQDKSGLPNDRFSAERPEGSISTLTIQRTEQRDSAMYRCASSPMTGVGTGELFFGEGSRLTVL.